The 32 T cell receptor beta chains below come from one sample, sequenced in a study of shared clonotypes between healthy human individuals (TCRdb year 2020). The receptor library was made with the immunoSEQ multiplex PCR assay. This is the immuneACCESS table as TCRdb keeps it, with only in-frame sequences that have V and J called. A part of the clones is gone; compared with another copy, unresolved V genes explain less than half, and the rest is unexplained. The sample table records over a million clones; approximately 80% of these occur just once. 0.6% to 0.7% of the sample lies in the top ten. Sequencing was performed on memory CD4+ T cells from PBMCs. Taken with the paper, the label for cell subset or site translates to: CD45RA-negative fraction. These receptors were collected from a man aged 18-30 years in good health. Some clones in this sample may be carry-over from other donors' samples.

The table lists this clone with a count of one. This chain joins TRBV7-2 and TRBJ2-3; the match to TRBD2 covers 8 bases. Germline V CDR1 and CDR2: SGHTA, FQGNSA. The trim removed 5 bases at V and 6 bases at J, leaving 13 bases unmatched. There are 16 residues in the CDR3. In DNA, the CDR3 is TGTGCCAGCAGCCCCGGGGGAGCGGGAGCCGCCGATACGCAGTATTTT. Its translation: CASSPGGAGAADTQYF.

With regard to this clone: Given a much more abundant clone one base away, this may be a read error. The missing conserved phenylalanine or tryptophan at the end of this CDR3 makes a read error likely. The chain joins TRBV6-5 to TRBJ1-1, with TRBD1 matching 12 bases. The CDR3 is 15 residues long. J was trimmed by 8 bases and V by 0 bases; bases with no gene match: 4. Germline CDR1 MNHEY, CDR2 SVGAGI. As DNA, the CDR3 is TGTGCCAGCAGTTACTCCGGGACAGGGGGCAGGGAAGCTTTCCTT. Protein sequence: CASSYSGTGGREAFL.

This chain connects TRBV7-6 to TRBJ2-1, with D maybe TRBD2 (5 bases). V gave up 3 bases and J gave up 1 base, with 10 bases separating them. There are 15 residues in the CDR3. The germline V gene encodes CDR1 SGHVS and CDR2 FNYEAQ. CDR3 sequence (DNA): TGTGCCAGCAGCTTGATCGGGGTTTCCTACAATGAGCAGTTCTTC. Its translation: CASSLIGVSYNEQFF. The whole variable domain, filled in from reference TRBV7-6 and TRBJ2-1, reads GAGVSQSPRYKVTKRGQDVALRCDPISGHVSLYWYRQALGQGPEFLTYFNYEAQQDKSGLPNDRFSAERPEGSISTLTIQRTEQRDSAMYRCASSLIGVSYNEQFFGPGTRLTVL.

This chain connects TRBV9 to TRBJ2-6; possible D gene TRBD1, 5 bases. Germline-derived CDR1 and CDR2 are SGDLS and YYNGEE. Deletions cut 1 base from V and 0 bases from J, with 8 bases between. The CDR3 sequence is 16 residues long. In DNA form, the CDR3 reads TGTGCCAGCAGCGTACAGGGCCGCTCTGGGGCCAACGTCCTGACTTTC. This codes for CASSVQGRSGANVLTF.

Concerning this clone: One base away lies a much larger clone, so this may be a sequencing read error. The J gene is TRBJ1-1, the V gene TRBV6-6; no definite D call. Trimming left V 6 bases short and J 1 base short, with 3 bases between. Looked up from germline, CDR1 is MNHNY and CDR2 is SVGAGI (reference sequence). CDR3 size: 11 residues. CDR3 in DNA: TGTGCCAGCAGCCCGAACACTGAAGCTTTCTTT. Encoded protein: CASSPNTEAFF.

J is TRBJ2-7 and V is TRBV28, with 14 bases that match TRBD2. V trimming: 6 bases; J trimming: 4 bases; junction bases outside the gene matches: 8. This CDR3 spans 16 amino acids. CDR1 is MDHEN and CDR2 is SYDVKM in the germline V gene. DNA for the CDR3: TGTGCCAGCAGCTACAGGACTAGCGGGAGGAGTTACGAGCAGTACTTC. Protein sequence: CASSYRTSGRSYEQYF.

The chain joins TRBV18 to TRBJ1-5, with 10 bases that match TRBD1. This CDR3 has 15 amino acids. V lost 5 bases, J lost 3 bases, and 4 bases stayed unmatched. In germline, CDR1 is KGHSH, CDR2 LQKENI. The CDR3 protein is CASSETGGVNQPQHF. CDR3 nucleotide sequence: TGTGCCAGCTCAGAGACAGGGGGCGTCAATCAGCCCCAGCATTTT.

This clone was counted many times. The CDR3 DNA follows: TGTGCCAGCTCTAAGCGGATCTCCACTTACCAAGAGACCCAGTACTTC. Translation: CASSKRISTYQETQYF. The chain recombines TRBV11-2 with TRBJ2-5; tentatively, D is TRBD2 (5 bases). The CDR3 sequence is 16 residues long. Germline V gives CDR1 SGHAT, CDR2 FQNNGV. V gave up 8 bases and J gave up 0 bases, with 19 bases separating them.

The V call is TRBV9, the J call TRBJ2-2; D is perhaps TRBD2 (6 bases). The CDR3 sequence is 16 residues long. The V and J ends lost 6 bases and 4 bases respectively, with 19 bases between them. Germline V gene data show CDR1 as SGDLS and CDR2 as YYNGEE. The CDR3, as DNA: TGTGCCAGCACCCTGGGCGGGGCCCAGAGCACCGGGGAGCTGTTTTTT. It translates to CASTLGGAQSTGELFF.

This chain links TRBV21-1 with TRBJ1-2. TRBV21-1 has pseudogene status. CDR3 length: 14 residues. The CDR3 coding sequence is TGTGCCAGCAGCCACCGGCGGGGGGTTAATGGCTACACCTTC. Its protein product is CASSHRRGVNGYTF.

The rearrangement uses TRBV11-2 and TRBJ2-6; a weak D match, TRBD1 (5 bases). The CDR3 contains 19 residues. With 5 bases removed from V and 1 base from J, the gap between germline ends came to 21 bases. Germline values: CDR1 SGHAT, CDR2 FQNNGV. The CDR3: CASSHIRQGILSGANVLTF. CDR3 nucleotide sequence: TGTGCCAGCAGCCATATCAGGCAGGGCATACTATCTGGGGCCAACGTCCTGACTTTC.

The chain links TRBV2 to TRBJ1-1; 7 positions agree with TRBD1. This CDR3 is built from 14 residues. The junction had 5 bases not matched to a gene; V was cut back by 5 bases and J by 2 bases. Germline CDR1 is SNHLY and CDR2 is FYNNEI. The CDR3 DNA reads as TGTGCCAGCAGTCGACGGGACAGTAACACTGAAGCTTTCTTT. As protein: CASSRRDSNTEAFF.

The sample holds a few counts of this clone. This CDR3 is also generated by other DNA sequences in the sample. The rearrangement uses TRBV18 and TRBJ1-1, with 7 bases lining up with TRBD1. J lost 0 bases, V lost 6 bases, and 7 bases had no gene match. CDR3 length equals 15 residues. The germline V gene encodes CDR1 KGHSH and CDR2 LQKENI. The CDR3: CASSPGQLMNTEAFF. The CDR3 region has the DNA TGTGCCAGCTCGCCGGGACAGCTCATGAACACTGAAGCTTTCTTT.

V is TRBV7-2 and J is TRBJ2-3, with TRBD2 matching 15 bases. Germline values: CDR1 SGHTA, CDR2 FQGNSA. J was trimmed by 7 bases and V by 3 bases; bases with no gene match: 8. This CDR3 spans 17 amino acids. The CDR3 DNA sequence: TGTGCCAGCAGCTTCGGAGGACTAGCGGGAGGGAGGAATACGCAGTATTTT. Its protein product is CASSFGGLAGGRNTQYF.

V is TRBV21-1 and J is TRBJ2-7; TRBD1, as called in the table, went unchecked against the DNA. TRBV21-1 represents a pseudogene. The CDR3 has 12 amino acids. The CDR3 nucleotides read TGTGCCGGGGCCTGGGTATTCTACGAGCAGTACTTC. It translates to CAGAWVFYEQYF.

The chain recombines TRBV27 with TRBJ1-5; D not resolved. V was shortened by 5 bases and J by 1 base, with 9 bases between the two germline ends. Germline CDR1 is MNHEY and CDR2 is SMNVEV (reference sequence). There are 14 residues in the CDR3. The DNA for the CDR3 is TGTGCCAGCAGTCTATGGGGAAGCAATCAGCCCCAGCATTTT. This gives the protein CASSLWGSNQPQHF.

This rearrangement joins TRBV30 to TRBJ1-6, with D possibly matching TRBD1 (5 bases). Trimming shortened V by 3 bases and J by 6 bases, and 15 bases separated the two germline ends. The CDR3 is 15 residues long. Germline CDR1 reads GTSNPN; CDR2 reads SVGIG (reference sequence). The CDR3, as DNA: TGTGCCTGGAGATCCCCGGGGCCCACTAATTCACCCCTCCACTTT. Translating it yields CAWRSPGPTNSPLHF.

This clone was detected only once. The chain joins TRBV5-1 to TRBJ1-1; D is undetermined. Germline CDR1 SGHRS, CDR2 YFSETQ. V lost 1 base to trimming and J lost 2 bases, with 18 bases between them. The CDR3 has 17 residues. The CDR3 reads CASSLLTLSSSNTEAFF. The DNA of the CDR3 is TGCGCCAGCAGCTTGTTAACCCTTTCGTCCAGCAACACTGAAGCTTTCTTT.

The chain joins TRBV27 to TRBJ1-2; D is undetermined. Trimming shortened V by 6 bases and J by 6 bases, and 14 bases separated the two germline ends. The CDR3 loop spans 13 amino acids. Germline V gives CDR1 MNHEY, CDR2 SMNVEV (reference sequence). The CDR3: CASSHGIQNGYTF. The CDR3 coding sequence is TGTGCCAGCAGCCACGGGATTCAAAATGGCTACACCTTC.

The rearrangement links TRBV29-1 to TRBJ1-5, with 10 positions matching TRBD1. J gave up 5 bases and V 6 bases, and 7 bases lay outside the gene matches. Germline loops: CDR1 SQVTM, CDR2 ANQGSEA. CDR3 length: 14 residues. The CDR3 sequence is CSVSGTGVDQPQHF. CDR3 bases: TGCAGCGTATCCGGGACAGGGGTCGATCAGCCCCAGCATTTT.

The V call is TRBV6-5, the J call TRBJ2-1; TRBD2 matches 11 bases. The CDR3 runs to 14 residues. The germline CDR1 and CDR2 sequences are MNHEY and SVGAGI. The J segment lost 8 bases and the V segment lost 6 bases, leaving 6 bases of the junction unmatched. This CDR3 is CASRLAGGPHEQFF. The CDR3 DNA follows: TGTGCCAGCAGATTAGCGGGAGGGCCACATGAGCAGTTCTTC.

This clone has more than one count but fewer than ten. The chain is built from TRBV2 and TRBJ2-7; no clear D gene. V was shortened by 4 bases and J by 1 base, with 14 bases between the two germline ends. This CDR3 has 15 residues. CDR1 is SNHLY and CDR2 is FYNNEI in the germline V gene. CDR3 nucleotide sequence: TGTGCCAGCAGTGTGCTTTCGGAGCTATCCTACGAGCAGTACTTC. Amino acids: CASSVLSELSYEQYF. The full variable domain, with the rest looked up from reference TRBV2 and TRBJ2-7, is EPEVTQTPSHQVTQMGQEVILRCVPISNHLYFYWYRQILGQKVEFLVSFYNNEISEKSEIFDDQFSVERPDGSNFTLKIRSTKLEDSAMYFCASSVLSELSYEQYFGPGTRLTVT.

The V call is TRBV6-5, the J call TRBJ1-5; the match to TRBD1 covers 9 bases. The V and J ends lost 5 bases and 11 bases, in that order; junction bases with no gene match: 10. The CDR3 is 14 residues long. From germline, CDR1 is MNHEY and CDR2 SVGAGI. CDR3: CASSRTGEPSSQHF. CDR3 in DNA: TGTGCCAGCAGTAGGACAGGGGAACCCTCTTCCCAGCATTTT.

With respect to this clone: Within the sample, other DNA sequences also encode this same CDR3. The chain links TRBV7-2 to TRBJ1-2, with a tentative D call TRBD1 (6 bases). The CDR3 spans 13 residues. CDR1 is SGHTA and CDR2 is FQGNSA in the germline V gene. V was pared by 5 bases and J by 8 bases, with 15 bases between. CDR3 coding DNA: TGTGCCAGCAGCCCCAACAGGGTTGGCGGCTACACCTTC. Amino acids: CASSPNRVGGYTF.

Notes on this clone: The sample holds other DNA sequences that translate to the same CDR3. The chain combines TRBV5-1 with TRBJ2-7; 7 positions match TRBD2. Unmatched junction bases numbered 4, after V lost 0 bases and J lost 1 base. Germline CDR1 and CDR2: SGHRS and YFSETQ. The CDR3 is 15 residues long. CDR3 DNA: TGCGCCAGCAGCTTGGGCGGGAGTTCGTCCTACGAGCAGTACTTC. Amino acids: CASSLGGSSSYEQYF.

The rearrangement links TRBV30 to TRBJ1-3; D gene unclear. The V gene lost 2 bases and the J gene lost 5 bases, with 13 bases spanning the gap. The CDR3 totals 14 residues. CDR1 and CDR2 from the germline V gene are GTSNPN and SVGIG (reference sequence). The CDR3 region has the DNA TGTGCCTGGAGTACTACCGGCCATCGAAACACCATATATTTT. This sequence encodes CAWSTTGHRNTIYF. Using reference TRBV30 and TRBJ1-3 for the parts outside the CDR3, the full variable domain is SQTIHQWPATLVQPVGSPLSLECTVEGTSNPNLYWYRQAAGRGLQLLFYSVGIGQISSEVPQNLSASRPQDRQFILSSKKLLLSDSGFYLCAWSTTGHRNTIYFGEGSWLTVV.

This clone was detected only a few times. The chain carries TRBV5-4 and TRBJ1-6; 10 bases agree with TRBD1. This CDR3 contains 14 residues. Per the germline V gene, CDR1 is SGHNT and CDR2 is YYREEE (reference sequence). Trimming cost V 4 bases and J 11 bases; bases outside gene matches: 6. In DNA form, the CDR3 reads TGTGCCAGCAGCCAGGACAGGGGGACGCCACCCCTCCACTTT. This gives the protein CASSQDRGTPPLHF.

As regards this clone: This CDR3 is also generated by other DNA sequences in the sample. This chain connects TRBV7-2 to TRBJ1-4; the D is unclear. There are 12 residues in the CDR3. Between the trimmed V and J ends, which lost 2 bases and 7 bases, there was a span of 5 bases. Germline V gene sequence: CDR1 SGHTA, CDR2 FQGNSA. As DNA, the CDR3 is TGTGCCAGCAGCTTACAAGGTGAAAAACTGTTTTTT. This codes for CASSLQGEKLFF. Combining the CDR3 with reference TRBV7-2 and TRBJ1-4 gives the whole variable domain GAGVSQSPSNKVTEKGKDVELRCDPISGHTALYWYRQSLGQGLEFLIYFQGNSAPDKSGLPSDRFSAERTGGSVSTLTIQRTQQEDSAVYLCASSLQGEKLFFGSGTQLSVL.

The genes are TRBV27 and TRBJ2-7; 10 nucleotides align to TRBD2. CDR3 length: 14 residues. CDR1 is MNHEY and CDR2 is SMNVEV in the germline V gene (reference sequence). V lost 8 bases to trimming and J lost 1 base; unmatched junction nucleotides: 5. This CDR3 is CASGGTSVSYEQYF. Written as DNA, the CDR3 is TGTGCCAGCGGGGGGACTAGCGTATCCTACGAGCAGTACTTC.

The chain couples TRBV11-3 to TRBJ2-7, with D possibly being TRBD2 (7 bases). Germline V gives CDR1 SGHNT, CDR2 YENEEA. The CDR3 is 13 residues long. Trimming removed 7 bases at V and 7 bases at J, with 17 bases between. CDR3 residues: CASKIRGAREQYF. The CDR3 bases are TGTGCCAGCAAAATACGGGGGGCGAGGGAGCAGTACTTC.

The gene calls are TRBV5-1 and TRBJ2-1, with no clear D. Germline V gene lookup returns CDR1 SGHRS and CDR2 YFSETQ. The length of the CDR3 is 17 residues. The V end lost 4 bases, the J end lost 3 bases, and 20 bases lay between the germline ends. As DNA, the CDR3 is TGCGCCAGCAGCCTTGTAGCCGACGCCAACTACTACAATGAGCAGTTCTTC. Protein: CASSLVADANYYNEQFF.

The V gene is TRBV30, the J gene TRBJ2-2; maybe TRBD2 (5 bases). V lost 3 bases to trimming and J lost 0 bases, with 14 bases between them. CDR3 length: 16 amino acids. Per germline, CDR1 GTSNPN and CDR2 SVGIG (reference sequence). CDR3 in DNA: TGTGCCTGGAGGCGGGCCCACGGACCGAACACCGGGGAGCTGTTTTTT. This sequence encodes CAWRRAHGPNTGELFF.